This T cell receptor (beta chain) emerged from a study of regulatory T cells in long-lasting Graves disease. CDR3 regions were amplified by Arm-PCR using iRepertoire HTBI primers to build TCR beta libraries. Per the original data handling: Spanning all samples, the identified segments comprised 60 to 70 TRBV and fewer than 15 TRBJ. TCRdb used MiXCR to reprocess the multiplex PCR reads, holding one entry per CDR3 protein. In this record, the V and J calls reflect TCRdb's handling and not the investigators' own analysis. The sample consists of 320,000 or so distinct CDR3 sequences, about a sixth of them appearing once. Study-wide findings and caveats: The study examined only peripheral blood, not thyroid tissue. Among persistent patients, a larger number of public clonotypes were shared (about 2,700) than among newly diagnosed patients (roughly 910).

This clonotype was counted ten times or more. Its target is unknown. Time point specified: newly diagnosed GD, antithyroid drugs for less than 3 months. Isolated PBMC RNA provided the starting material for the TCR library. It was an endocrinology department in Xi'an, China, that provided the patients. V lost 7 bases, J lost 0 bases, and 11 bases lay in between. Per germline, CDR1 MNHNS and CDR2 SASEGT. The CDR3 consists of 14 residues. The TCR sequence derives from a female donor with Graves disease. This specimen was peripheral blood mononuclear cells (PBMCs), taken at new diagnosis, from a patient treated with antithyroid drugs. The rearrangement links TRBV6-1 to TRBJ2-3; TRBD1 is a possible D gene (5 bases). The CDR3 nucleotides are TGTGCCAGCACTCTGGGGCAGAGCACAGATACGCAGTATTTT. This codes for CASTLGQSTDTQYF.